This TCR beta chain was retrieved from a study of blood T cells in healthy people across ages. General study findings and limits: TCR beta diversity, measured per million T cells, fell in a roughly linear way with age.

The ends were cut back, 0 bases at V and 1 base at J, with 10 bases in the middle. The germline V gene encodes CDR1 DFQATT and CDR2 SNEGSKA (reference sequence). CDR3 length: 15 residues. This clonotype showed up many times. Its antigen is currently unknown. A sample-barcoded 5' primer and a J-beta primer mix were used in a second PCR of roughly 7 to 11 cycles. From the 5' RACE reads, TCRdb called clonotypes with MiXCR, one entry per CDR3 protein. The sample holds about 1.1 million distinct CDR3 sequences, 35% to 45% seen once. The V gene is TRBV20-1, the J gene TRBJ2-1; D remains ambiguous. The source of this sequence is a man aged 18 to 30 in good health. Input material: blood. CDR3 in DNA: TGCAGTGCTAGAGATGGACGGCTTTCCTACAATGAGCAGTTCTTC. As protein: CSARDGRLSYNEQFF.